A selection of T cell receptor beta chains follows, all from one sample in a study of cytomegalovirus exposure and HLA in healthy donors. Method: immunoSEQ multiplex PCR; TCRdb's copy keeps in-frame clones and lacks some. The table has about 130,000 clones, about 82% seen once. Material: PBMCs. These receptors all stem from a boy between 10 and 17 years old in good health and CMV-seronegative. The CDR3 runs from the conserved cysteine through the conserved F or W. A D gene is named only where the DNA matches it firmly.

d_gene: TRBD2; len: 15; v_gene: TRBV6-6; j_gene: TRBJ2-4; CDR3aa: CASSSLAGAKNIQYF; CDR3nt: TGTGCCAGCAGTTCCCTAGCGGGAGCCAAAAACATTCAGTACTTC
d_gene: NA; len: 13; v_gene: TRBV27; j_gene: TRBJ2-1; CDR3aa: CASSRLGEDEQFF; CDR3nt: TGTGCCAGCAGTCGCCTCGGAGAGGATGAGCAGTTCTTC
d_gene: TRBD1; len: 18; v_gene: TRBV6-1; j_gene: TRBJ1-6; CDR3aa: CASSDPRDSSSYNSPLHF; CDR3nt: TGTGCCAGCAGTGATCCCAGGGACAGTAGCTCCTATAATTCACCCCTCCACTTT
d_gene: TRBD1; len: 15; v_gene: TRBV27; j_gene: TRBJ1-1; CDR3aa: CASSERSGGFTEAFF; CDR3nt: TGTGCCAGCTCCGAAAGATCAGGGGGCTTTACTGAAGCTTTCTTT
d_gene: NA; len: 13; v_gene: TRBV6-6; j_gene: TRBJ2-2; CDR3aa: CASRQASGGELFF; CDR3nt: TGTGCCAGCCGACAGGCCTCGGGCGGGGAGCTGTTTTTT
d_gene: NA; len: 13; v_gene: TRBV5-1; j_gene: TRBJ2-7; CDR3aa: CASSIQPLGEQYF; CDR3nt: TGCGCCAGCAGCATCCAACCTCTCGGCGAGCAGTACTTC
d_gene: NA; len: 15; v_gene: TRBV4-2; j_gene: TRBJ1-2; CDR3aa: CASSLILGTNYGYTF; CDR3nt: TGTGCCAGCAGCCTGATTCTCGGGACTAACTATGGCTACACCTTC
d_gene: NA; len: 15; v_gene: TRBV5-1; j_gene: TRBJ1-3; CDR3aa: CASTYDKSSGNTIYF; CDR3nt: TGCGCCAGCACCTATGACAAGAGCTCTGGAAACACCATATATTTT
d_gene: TRBD2; len: 15; v_gene: TRBV30; j_gene: TRBJ2-7; CDR3aa: CAWRRRGTSGYEQYF; CDR3nt: TGTGCCTGGAGAAGGAGGGGGACTAGCGGCTACGAGCAGTACTTC
d_gene: NA; len: 12; v_gene: TRBV2; j_gene: TRBJ2-7; CDR3aa: CASSDGQYEQYF; CDR3nt: TGTGCCAGCAGTGACGGACAATACGAGCAGTACTTC